This T cell receptor (beta chain) was identified during a study of human T cells and chemical hapten exposure. This CDR3 spans 12 amino acids. V dropped 5 bases and J dropped 6 bases, with 7 bases sitting between them. The library tagged each cDNA molecule with unique molecular identifiers. Each CDR3 protein is one row after TCRdb ran MiXCR on the reads. The sample has about 5,200 distinct CDR3 sequences, around half seen once. The treatment: therapeutic diphenylcyclopropenone sensitization with weekly scalp DPC. This clonotype appeared a few times. The sequence derives from an adult with alopecia areata. Some clones in this sample may be carry-over from other donors' samples. This table probably holds off-target reads from a library built for another chain. V and J are TRBV12-3 or TRBV12-4 and TRBJ2-2; D call uncertain. The specimen comprised whole blood, sampled before DPC sensitization or 2, 6, or about 24 weeks after (not recorded which). The CDR3 region has the DNA TGTGCCAGCAGTCCTGGCCCCGGGGAGCTGTTTTTT. It codes for CASSPGPGELFF.